This entry concerns a single T cell receptor (beta chain). The antigen remains unidentified. The CDR3 consists of 14 residues. Germline values: CDR1 KGHSH, CDR2 LQKENI. V lost 0 bases and J 6 bases, leaving 12 bases between the germline ends. The data were taken from a study of T cell responses to AZD1222 COVID-19 vaccine. The table came from immunoSEQ multiplex PCR; TCRdb's copy has only in-frame clones and leaves some out. The table lists 150,000 to 200,000 clones, 92% of them singletons, with approximately 1.2% in the top ten. Regarding the study as a whole: Without day 14 samples, only post-peak T cell repertoires were studied. Among spike-specific TCRs, nearly half reportedly target unmutated variant regions.

This receptor was obtained from an adult who received the AZD1222 COVID-19 vaccine. The rearrangement uses TRBV18 and TRBJ2-7; D could derive from TRBD1 or TRBD2 (6 bases each). The specimen comprised peripheral blood, sampled 28 days after the second AZD1222 dose. The CDR3 DNA sequence: TGTGCCAGCTCACCACCGGGCAGGGGAGGCGAGCAGTACTTC. As protein: CASSPPGRGGEQYF.